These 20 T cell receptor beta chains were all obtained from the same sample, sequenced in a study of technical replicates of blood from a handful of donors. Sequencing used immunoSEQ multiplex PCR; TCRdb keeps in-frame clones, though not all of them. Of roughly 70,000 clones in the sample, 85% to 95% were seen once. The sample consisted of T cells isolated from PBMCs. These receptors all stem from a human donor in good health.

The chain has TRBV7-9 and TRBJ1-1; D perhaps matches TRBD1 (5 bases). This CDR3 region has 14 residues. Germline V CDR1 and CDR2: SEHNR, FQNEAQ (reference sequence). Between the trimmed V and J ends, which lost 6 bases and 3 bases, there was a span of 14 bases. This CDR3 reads CASRPDTVHTEAFF. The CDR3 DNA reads TGTGCCAGCAGACCGGACACCGTCCACACTGAAGCTTTCTTT.

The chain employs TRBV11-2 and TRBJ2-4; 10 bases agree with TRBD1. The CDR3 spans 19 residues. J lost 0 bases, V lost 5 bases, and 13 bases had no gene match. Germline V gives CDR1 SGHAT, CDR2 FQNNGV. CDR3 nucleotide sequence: TGTGCCAGCAGCCTGGGACAGGGGCCTACAATGATAGCCAAAAACATTCAGTACTTC. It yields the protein CASSLGQGPTMIAKNIQYF.

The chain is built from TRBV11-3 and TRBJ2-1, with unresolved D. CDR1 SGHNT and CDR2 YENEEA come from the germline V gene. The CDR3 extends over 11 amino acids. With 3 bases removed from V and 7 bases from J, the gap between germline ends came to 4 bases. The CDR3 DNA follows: TGTGCCAGCAGCTTGGCTAATGAGCAGTTCTTC. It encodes CASSLANEQFF.

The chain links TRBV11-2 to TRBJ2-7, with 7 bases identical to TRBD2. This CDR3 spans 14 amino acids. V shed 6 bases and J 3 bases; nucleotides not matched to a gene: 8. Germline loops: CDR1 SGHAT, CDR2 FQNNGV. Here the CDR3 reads CASSSTSKYYEQYF. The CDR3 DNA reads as TGTGCCAGCAGTTCGACTAGCAAGTACTACGAGCAGTACTTC. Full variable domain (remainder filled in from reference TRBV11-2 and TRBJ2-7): EAGVAQSPRYKIIEKRQSVAFWCNPISGHATLYWYQQILGQGPKLLIQFQNNGVVDDSQLPKDRFSAERLKGVDSTLKIQPAKLEDSAVYLCASSSTSKYYEQYFGPGTRLTVT.

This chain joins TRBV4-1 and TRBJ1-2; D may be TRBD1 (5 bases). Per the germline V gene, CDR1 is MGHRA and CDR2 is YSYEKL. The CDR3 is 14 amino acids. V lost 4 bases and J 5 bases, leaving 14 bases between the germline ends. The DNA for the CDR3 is TGCGCCAGCAGCCGACCCCTGGGGCAGTATGGCTACACCTTC. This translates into CASSRPLGQYGYTF.

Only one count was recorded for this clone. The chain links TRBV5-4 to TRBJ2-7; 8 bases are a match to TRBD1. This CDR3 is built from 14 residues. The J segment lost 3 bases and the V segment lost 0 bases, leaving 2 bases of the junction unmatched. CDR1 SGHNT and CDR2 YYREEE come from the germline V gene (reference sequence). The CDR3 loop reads CASSLAGGIYEQYF. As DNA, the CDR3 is TGTGCCAGCAGCTTGGCAGGGGGCATCTACGAGCAGTACTTC.

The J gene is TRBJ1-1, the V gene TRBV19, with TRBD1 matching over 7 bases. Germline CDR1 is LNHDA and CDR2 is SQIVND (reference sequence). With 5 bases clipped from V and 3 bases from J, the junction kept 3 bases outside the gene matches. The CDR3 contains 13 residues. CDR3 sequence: CASSPGGYTEAFF. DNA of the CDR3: TGTGCCAGTAGTCCAGGGGGGTACACTGAAGCTTTCTTT.

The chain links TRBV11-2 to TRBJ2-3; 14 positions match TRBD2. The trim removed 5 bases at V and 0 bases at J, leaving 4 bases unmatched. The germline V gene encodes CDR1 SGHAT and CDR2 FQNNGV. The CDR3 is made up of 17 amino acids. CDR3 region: CASSRGTSGGSTDTQYF. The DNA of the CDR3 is TGTGCCAGCAGCCGTGGGACTAGCGGGGGCAGCACAGATACGCAGTATTTT. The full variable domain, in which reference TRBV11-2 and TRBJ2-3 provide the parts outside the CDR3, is EAGVAQSPRYKIIEKRQSVAFWCNPISGHATLYWYQQILGQGPKLLIQFQNNGVVDDSQLPKDRFSAERLKGVDSTLKIQPAKLEDSAVYLCASSRGTSGGSTDTQYFGPGTRLTVL.

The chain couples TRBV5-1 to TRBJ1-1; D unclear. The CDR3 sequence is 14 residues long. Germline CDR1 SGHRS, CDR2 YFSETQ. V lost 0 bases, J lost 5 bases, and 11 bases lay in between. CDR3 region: CASSLAGGETEAFF. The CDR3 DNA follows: TGCGCCAGCAGCTTGGCCGGCGGGGAAACTGAAGCTTTCTTT.

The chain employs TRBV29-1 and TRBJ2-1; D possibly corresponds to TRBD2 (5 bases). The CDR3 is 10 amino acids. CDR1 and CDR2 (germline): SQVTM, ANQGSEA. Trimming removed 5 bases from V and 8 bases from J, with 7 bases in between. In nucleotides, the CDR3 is TGCAGCGTTCGAGGGTATGAGCAGTTCTTC. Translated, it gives CSVRGYEQFF.

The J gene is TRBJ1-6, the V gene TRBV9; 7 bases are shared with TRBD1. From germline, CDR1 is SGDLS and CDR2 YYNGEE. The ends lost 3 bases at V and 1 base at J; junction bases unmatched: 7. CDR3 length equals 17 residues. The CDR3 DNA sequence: TGTGCCAGCAGCGAGGGGACAGTGGGGTCCTATAATTCACCCCTCCACTTT. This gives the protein CASSEGTVGSYNSPLHF. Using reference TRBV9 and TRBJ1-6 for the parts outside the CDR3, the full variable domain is DSGVTQTPKHLITATGQRVTLRCSPRSGDLSVYWYQQSLDQGLQFLIQYYNGEERAKGNILERFSAQQFPDLHSELNLSSLELGDSALYFCASSEGTVGSYNSPLHFGNGTRLTVT.

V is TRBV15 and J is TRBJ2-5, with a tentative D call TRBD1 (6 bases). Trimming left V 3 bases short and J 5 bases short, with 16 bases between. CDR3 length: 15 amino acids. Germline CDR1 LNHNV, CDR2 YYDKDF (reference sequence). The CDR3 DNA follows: TGTGCCACCAGCAGGGGCGCAGGGGTAGGGGAGACCCAGTACTTC. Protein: CATSRGAGVGETQYF.

The CDR3 DNA sequence: TGTGCCAGCTTTAACAGGGGGGGGGACTATGGCTACACCTTC. It codes for CASFNRGGDYGYTF. The chain uses TRBV28 and TRBJ1-2; 8 bases are shared with TRBD1. CDR1 MDHEN and CDR2 SYDVKM come from the germline V gene. This CDR3 has 14 residues. Trimming cost V 8 bases and J 3 bases; bases outside gene matches: 8.

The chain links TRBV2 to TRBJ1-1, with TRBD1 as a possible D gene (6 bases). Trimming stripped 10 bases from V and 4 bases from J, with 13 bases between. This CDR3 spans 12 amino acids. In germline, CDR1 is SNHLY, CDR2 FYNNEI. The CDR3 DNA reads TGTGCCACAGGGGACCGGGGCACTGAAGCTTTCTTT. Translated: CATGDRGTEAFF.

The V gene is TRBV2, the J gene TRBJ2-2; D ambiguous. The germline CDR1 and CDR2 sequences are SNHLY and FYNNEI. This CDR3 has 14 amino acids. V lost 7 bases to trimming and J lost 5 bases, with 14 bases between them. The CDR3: CASKEILATGELFF. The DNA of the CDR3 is TGTGCCAGCAAGGAGATCCTTGCGACCGGGGAGCTGTTTTTT.

The CDR3, as DNA: TGTGCCTGGAGGCCTGGACCGGACAGGGGGGATCAAGAGACCCAGTACTTC. This gives the protein CAWRPGPDRGDQETQYF. This chain connects TRBV30 to TRBJ2-5; 10 bases fit TRBD1. V lost 3 bases, J lost 2 bases, and 12 bases stayed unmatched. Per germline, CDR1 GTSNPN and CDR2 SVGIG (reference sequence). CDR3 length equals 17 residues. Variable domain in full (rest from reference TRBV30 and TRBJ2-5): SQTIHQWPATLVQPVGSPLSLECTVEGTSNPNLYWYRQAAGRGLQLLFYSVGIGQISSEVPQNLSASRPQDRQFILSSKKLLLSDSGFYLCAWRPGPDRGDQETQYFGPGTRLLVL.

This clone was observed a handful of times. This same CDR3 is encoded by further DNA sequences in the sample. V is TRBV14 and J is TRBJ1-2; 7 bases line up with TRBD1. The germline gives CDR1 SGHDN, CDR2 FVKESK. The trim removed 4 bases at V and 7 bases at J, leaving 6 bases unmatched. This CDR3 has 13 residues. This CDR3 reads CASSPQDRAGYTF. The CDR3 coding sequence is TGTGCCAGCAGCCCTCAAGACAGGGCTGGCTACACCTTC.

The CDR3 spells CATSTPGEVKPQHF. The CDR3, as DNA: TGTGCCACCAGCACCCCGGGGGAGGTTAAGCCCCAGCATTTT. The J gene is TRBJ1-5, the V gene TRBV15, with a tentative D call TRBD1 (5 bases). CDR1 is LNHNV, CDR2 YYDKDF, per germline (reference sequence). CDR3 length: 14 amino acids. V was clipped by 4 bases and J by 8 bases, with 15 bases between them.

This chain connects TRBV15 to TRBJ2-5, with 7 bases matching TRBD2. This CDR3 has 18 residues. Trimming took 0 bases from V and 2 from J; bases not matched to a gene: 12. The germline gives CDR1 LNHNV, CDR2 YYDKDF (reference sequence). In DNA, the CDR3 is TGTGCCACCAGCAGAGATACTTTGGCGGGAGAACGGCAAGAGACCCAGTACTTC. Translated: CATSRDTLAGERQETQYF.

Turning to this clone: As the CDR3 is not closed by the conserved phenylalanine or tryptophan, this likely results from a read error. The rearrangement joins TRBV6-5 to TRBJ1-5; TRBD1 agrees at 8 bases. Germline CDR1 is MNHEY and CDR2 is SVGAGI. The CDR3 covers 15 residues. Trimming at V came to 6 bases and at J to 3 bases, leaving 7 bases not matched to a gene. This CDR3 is CASSSTGGYNQPQHL. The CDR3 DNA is TGTGCCAGCAGCTCCACAGGGGGATACAATCAGCCCCAGCATCTT.